This T cell receptor (beta chain) derives from a study of blood T cell repertoires in COVID-19. CDR1 is MDHEN and CDR2 is SYDVKM in the germline V gene. The ends were cut back, 10 bases at V and 1 base at J, with 16 bases in the middle. There are 15 residues in the CDR3. Produced via immunoSEQ multiplex PCR; TCRdb's table is partial and in-frame only. The table has 130,000 or so clones, around nine tenths seen once. The sequenced sample consisted of peripheral blood. This sequence was found in a woman aged 65 to 85 with COVID-19, enrolled during active disease. J is TRBJ2-2 and V is TRBV28; TRBD2 is a possible D gene (6 bases). The CDR3 DNA sequence: TGTGCCACCACCAGGGACTCTCAGAACACCGGGGAGCTGTTTTTT. It translates to CATTRDSQNTGELFF. Based on the CDR3 plus reference TRBV28 and TRBJ2-2, the full variable domain is DVKVTQSSRYLVKRTGEKVFLECVQDMDHENMFWYRQDPGLGLRLIYFSYDVKMKEKGDIPEGYSVSREKKERFSLILESASTNQTSMYLCATTRDSQNTGELFFGEGSRLTVL.